One sample yielded the 17 T cell receptor beta chains listed below, sequenced in a study of human T cells and chemical hapten exposure. Time point reported: patch test 3, about 24 weeks after DPC sensitization. Treatment: therapeutic diphenylcyclopropenone sensitization with weekly scalp DPC. TCRdb reprocessed the RACE reads with MiXCR, giving one entry per CDR3 protein. Of 130,000 or so distinct CDR3 sequences listed, about 10% are singletons. Sample: whole blood, taken in connection with sensitization to the hapten diphenylcyclopropenone (DPC). These receptor sequences come from a woman between 50 and 59 years old with alopecia areata. Some clones in this sample may be carry-over from other donors' samples.

In its sample, this clonotype was seen many times. The chain links TRBV29-1 to TRBJ2-2; either TRBD1 or TRBD2 may supply D (6 bases each). CDR3 length: 15 amino acids. In germline, CDR1 is SQVTM, CDR2 ANQGSEA. The V end lost 5 bases, the J end lost 4 bases, and 17 bases lay between the germline ends. The CDR3 DNA reads TGCAGCGTTCCATCCGGGGGCGTAAGCACCGGGGAGCTGTTTTTT. Its translation is CSVPSGGVSTGELFF.

The chain links TRBV2 to TRBJ2-7, with 7 bases aligning to TRBD1. The CDR3 spans 15 residues. J was trimmed by 3 bases and V by 7 bases; bases with no gene match: 12. Germline V gene sequence: CDR1 SNHLY, CDR2 FYNNEI. The CDR3 reads CASIMTGTAFYEQYF. The CDR3 nucleotides are TGTGCCAGCATCATGACCGGGACAGCATTCTACGAGCAGTACTTC.

V usage is TRBV9 and J usage is TRBJ2-7, with unresolved D. In germline, CDR1 is SGDLS, CDR2 YYNGEE. V was shortened by 2 bases and J by 6 bases, with 12 bases between the two germline ends. This CDR3 has 13 residues. In DNA, the CDR3 is TGTGCCAGCAGCGTGAATCCCAGCTCCGAGCAGTACTTC. Translated, it gives CASSVNPSSEQYF.

This clonotype was detected ten times or more. The rearrangement joins TRBV11-2 to TRBJ2-3; D gene uncertain. CDR1 is SGHAT and CDR2 is FQNNGV in the germline V gene. This CDR3 is 11 amino acids long. With 5 bases removed from V and 4 bases from J, the gap between germline ends came to 4 bases. The DNA of the CDR3 is TGTGCCAGCAGCCCACCAGATACGCAGTATTTT. It codes for CASSPPDTQYF.

A few counts support this clonotype. In DNA form, the CDR3 reads TGTGCCAGCTCCCCGGACGGAGCTACCTATAATTCACCCCTCCACTTT. Residues: CASSPDGATYNSPLHF. The V and J genes are TRBV18 and TRBJ1-6; D unclear. This CDR3 comprises 16 residues. Trimming took 6 bases from V and 2 from J, leaving 14 bases between them. Germline CDR1 KGHSH, CDR2 LQKENI. The full variable domain, rest sourced from reference TRBV18 and TRBJ1-6, is NAGVMQNPRHLVRRRGQEARLRCSPMKGHSHVYWYRQLPEEGLKFMVYLQKENIIDESGMPKERFSAEFPKEGPSILRIQQVVRGDSAAYFCASSPDGATYNSPLHFGNGTRLTVT.

The chain employs TRBV9 and TRBJ2-1, with 8 bases identical to TRBD2. The CDR3 covers 15 residues. In germline, CDR1 is SGDLS, CDR2 YYNGEE. Trimming took 0 bases from V and 10 from J; bases not matched to a gene: 9. Here the CDR3 reads CASSVDGGALWEQFF. In DNA, the CDR3 is TGTGCCAGCAGCGTAGACGGGGGGGCCTTATGGGAGCAGTTCTTC.

This clonotype was detected only once. V is TRBV24-1 and J is TRBJ2-1; TRBD2 is a possible D gene (6 bases). Trimming took 5 bases from V and 0 from J, leaving 16 bases between them. There are 17 residues in the CDR3. CDR1 KGHDR and CDR2 SFDVKD come from the germline V gene. The DNA for the CDR3 is TGTGCCACCAGTGCCGGAGCGGGTACCACCTCCTACAATGAGCAGTTCTTC. Residues: CATSAGAGTTSYNEQFF.

The rearrangement links TRBV5-1 to TRBJ2-3; D remains unclear. CDR1 and CDR2 (germline): SGHRS, YFSETQ. V was cut by 3 bases and J by 0 bases, with 5 bases left in between. The CDR3 runs to 13 residues. The CDR3 DNA reads TGCGCCAGCAGCTACGAAAGCACAGATACGCAGTATTTT. It codes for CASSYESTDTQYF. Variable domain in full (rest from reference TRBV5-1 and TRBJ2-3): KAGVTQTPRYLIKTRGQQVTLSCSPISGHRSVSWYQQTPGQGLQFLFEYFSETQRNKGNFPGRFSGRQFSNSRSEMNVSTLELGDSALYLCASSYESTDTQYFGPGTRLTVL.

This clonotype has just a few counts. The chain has TRBV2 and TRBJ1-5; no reliable D call. This CDR3 spans 16 amino acids. Germline V lookup: CDR1 SNHLY, CDR2 FYNNEI. V lost 6 bases and J lost 0, with 15 bases in between. The CDR3 is CASSYPGQDSNQPQHF. CDR3 sequence (DNA): TGTGCCAGCAGCTATCCCGGGCAGGATAGCAATCAGCCCCAGCATTTT.

This chain connects TRBV5-6 to TRBJ2-2, with 7 nucleotides matching TRBD1. This CDR3 contains 15 residues. V was pared by 2 bases and J by 7 bases, with 8 bases of the junction left unmatched. Germline V gives CDR1 SGHDT, CDR2 YYEEEE. The CDR3 DNA reads as TGTGCCAGCAGCTTCGGAGACAGGGTGGTCGGGGAGCTGTTTTTT. This gives the protein CASSFGDRVVGELFF.

This clonotype was observed a handful of times. The gene calls are TRBV28 and TRBJ2-7; the match to TRBD1 covers 8 bases. The CDR3 is 18 residues long. Germline values: CDR1 MDHEN, CDR2 SYDVKM. V dropped 3 bases and J dropped 3; count of bases not matched to a gene: 16. CDR3 sequence: CASSFPQAGGSPGYEQYF. The CDR3 nucleotides are TGTGCCAGCAGTTTTCCCCAGGCAGGGGGCTCCCCTGGCTACGAGCAGTACTTC.

V gene TRBV29-1 combines with J gene TRBJ2-1, with 10 bases aligning to TRBD2. This CDR3 has 13 residues. J was trimmed by 4 bases and V by 8 bases; bases with no gene match: 5. Germline values: CDR1 SQVTM, CDR2 ANQGSEA. The CDR3 loop reads CSFIAGGYNEQFF. The CDR3 DNA sequence: TGCAGCTTTATAGCGGGGGGATACAATGAGCAGTTCTTC.

The chain couples TRBV28 to TRBJ2-5, with TRBD1 matching over 9 bases. With V trimmed by 3 bases and J by 4 bases, 3 bases remained unmatched. The CDR3 runs 14 residues. Germline V CDR1 and CDR2: MDHEN, SYDVKM. For the CDR3, the DNA is TGTGCCAGCAGTTTCCCGGACAGGGGAGAGACCCAGTACTTC. This codes for CASSFPDRGETQYF.

Many counts were recorded for this clonotype. CDR3 DNA: TGCGCCAGCAGCCAAGATCCCCGACAGGACCTTAACTATGGCTACACCTTC. Its translation: CASSQDPRQDLNYGYTF. The chain is built from TRBV4-1 and TRBJ1-2; tentatively, D is TRBD1 (6 bases). Per germline, CDR1 MGHRA and CDR2 YSYEKL. This CDR3 is 17 amino acids long. Trimming cost V 0 bases and J 1 base, with 15 bases left between them.

Ten or more counts support this clonotype. This chain connects TRBV7-8 to TRBJ2-3; D uncertain. The V gene lost 2 bases and the J gene lost 4 bases, with 7 bases spanning the gap. CDR1 SGHVS and CDR2 FQNEAQ come from the germline V gene. CDR3 size: 13 residues. In DNA, the CDR3 is TGTGCCAGCAGCTTAATTGTCTCAGATACGCAGTATTTT. This gives the protein CASSLIVSDTQYF. Complete variable domain (other parts from reference TRBV7-8 and TRBJ2-3): GAGVSQSPRYKVAKRGQDVALRCDPISGHVSLFWYQQALGQGPEFLTYFQNEAQLDKSGLPSDRFFAERPEGSVSTLKIQRTQQEDSAVYLCASSLIVSDTQYFGPGTRLTVL.

This clonotype was seen a few times. The rearrangement uses TRBV5-1 and TRBJ2-5, with D hard to call. Trimming shortened V by 6 bases and J by 5 bases, and 14 bases separated the two germline ends. Germline V gene lookup returns CDR1 SGHRS and CDR2 YFSETQ. This CDR3 region has 13 residues. CDR3 in amino acids: CASTGRLGETQYF. Written as DNA, the CDR3 is TGCGCCAGCACAGGACGGCTGGGGGAGACCCAGTACTTC.

This clonotype appeared many times. The chain is built from TRBV6-2 or TRBV6-3 and TRBJ2-7; TRBD2 might be the D (6 bases). The CDR3 contains 13 residues. Per germline, CDR1 MNHEY and CDR2 SVGEGT. V lost 2 bases to trimming and J lost 2 bases, with 7 bases between them. The CDR3 reads CASSYAGTYEQYF. The CDR3 DNA follows: TGTGCCAGCAGTTACGCGGGAACCTACGAGCAGTACTTC.